What follows are 27 T cell receptor beta chains derived from one specimen sequenced in a study of T-cell reconstitution after alpha-beta-depleted transplantation in children. Preparation of the TCRbeta library used unique molecular identifiers. MiXCR was run by TCRdb on the PCR reads, yielding one entry per CDR3 protein. This sample has about 640,000 distinct CDR3 sequences, with about an eighth found just once. The material sequenced was PBMCs, mostly from graft donor cells, taken 360 days after TCRalphabeta/CD19-depleted stem cell transplant. The receptors come from a male patient aged 10-17 years who had a stem cell transplant for acute myeloid leukemia, so the T cells may come from the graft donor.

The chain is built from TRBV29-1 and TRBJ2-6; the D is unclear. The CDR3 is 12 residues long. With 6 bases removed from V and 3 bases from J, the gap between germline ends came to 6 bases. CDR1 SQVTM and CDR2 ANQGSEA come from the germline V gene. DNA for the CDR3: TGCAGCGTCGGTATTGGGGCCAACGTCCTGACTTTC. Translating gives CSVGIGANVLTF.

The chain is built from TRBV6-4 and TRBJ2-1; either TRBD1 or TRBD2 may fit D (6 bases each). CDR1 MRHNA and CDR2 SNTAGT come from the germline V gene. The V end was cut by 6 bases, the J end by 2 bases, with 17 bases between. The CDR3 loop spans 16 amino acids. This CDR3 reads CASSKEGGLAYNEQFF. In DNA, the CDR3 is TGTGCCAGCAGCAAAGAGGGGGGACTGGCCTACAATGAGCAGTTCTTC.

This chain links TRBV12-3 or TRBV12-4 with TRBJ2-2; TRBD2 agrees at 10 bases. V was pared by 4 bases and J by 6 bases, with 14 bases of the junction left unmatched. The CDR3 has 18 amino acids. The CDR3 DNA reads TGTGCCAGCAGTTCCCACTCCCCTAGCGGGAGTATAGCCGGGGAGCTGTTTTTT. This sequence encodes CASSSHSPSGSIAGELFF.

The chain links TRBV7-3 to TRBJ2-1, with 7 positions matching TRBD2. CDR3 length: 16 residues. The V gene's germline CDR1 is SGHTA and CDR2 FQGTGA. V lost 1 base to trimming and J lost 7 bases; unmatched junction nucleotides: 10. The CDR3 sequence: CASSLNGGRTWNEQFF. The CDR3 region has the DNA TGTGCCAGCAGCTTAAATGGCGGGAGAACCTGGAATGAGCAGTTCTTC.

The chain recombines TRBV5-1 with TRBJ2-7; D ambiguous. V was shortened by 0 bases and J by 5 bases, with 9 bases between the two germline ends. This CDR3 is built from 13 residues. Germline CDR1 is SGHRS and CDR2 is YFSETQ. Here the CDR3 DNA reads TGCGCCAGCAGCTTGGTGCTTCGGGACGAGCAGTACTTC. As protein: CASSLVLRDEQYF.

This clonotype was seen at least ten times. The chain carries TRBV4-2 and TRBJ2-3; TRBD2 agrees at 7 bases. V trimming: 4 bases; J trimming: 0 bases; junction bases outside the gene matches: 13. Per germline, CDR1 LGHNA and CDR2 YNFKEQ. The length of the CDR3 is 18 residues. The CDR3 sequence is CASSPSSIGGGSTDTQYF. The CDR3 DNA reads TGTGCCAGCAGCCCGTCGTCGATTGGCGGGGGAAGCACAGATACGCAGTATTTT.

This clonotype showed up just a few times. This chain uses TRBV13 with TRBJ1-4; weak D call: TRBD1 (5 bases). Trimming left V 0 bases short and J 8 bases short, with 25 bases between. This CDR3 contains 19 residues. The germline gives CDR1 PRHDT, CDR2 FYEKMQ (reference sequence). In nucleotides, the CDR3 is TGTGCCAGCAGCTTAGGGCCTAAATCGACGGGCAGGGAGGGAGAAAAACTGTTTTTT. It encodes CASSLGPKSTGREGEKLFF.

V gene TRBV18 combines with J gene TRBJ1-1; possible D gene TRBD1, 5 bases. V dropped 3 bases and J dropped 10 bases, with 18 bases sitting between them. The CDR3 runs 14 residues. Germline lookup yields CDR1 KGHSH and CDR2 LQKENI. The CDR3 loop is CASSPSTESKGAFF. The CDR3 coding sequence is TGTGCCAGCTCACCCTCGACAGAGTCTAAGGGAGCTTTCTTT.

V gene TRBV7-2 combines with J gene TRBJ2-7; D perhaps matches TRBD2 (6 bases). The CDR3 has 15 amino acids. Germline assignment: CDR1 SGHTA and CDR2 FQGNSA. Trimming removed 3 bases at V and 0 bases at J, with 12 bases between. CDR3 amino acids: CASSFGGFLSYEQYF. The CDR3 DNA is TGTGCCAGCAGCTTTGGGGGGTTCCTCTCCTACGAGCAGTACTTC.

This sequence joins TRBV6-2 or TRBV6-3 and TRBJ2-2; 15 bases match TRBD2. Germline lookup yields CDR1 MNHEY and CDR2 SVGEGT. This CDR3 has 19 amino acids. The junction had 6 bases not matched to a gene; V was cut back by 2 bases and J by 2 bases. The CDR3 loop reads CASSYVGLAGGPNTGELFF. DNA for the CDR3: TGTGCCAGCAGTTACGTCGGACTAGCGGGAGGGCCTAACACCGGGGAGCTGTTTTTT.

The chain links TRBV28 to TRBJ2-1; D ambiguous. Between the trimmed V and J ends, which lost 5 bases and 7 bases, there was a span of 12 bases. There are 13 residues in the CDR3. In germline, CDR1 is MDHEN, CDR2 SYDVKM. Written as DNA, the CDR3 is TGTGCCAGCAGTCCGACGGCGCCAAATGAGCAGTTCTTC. Translating it yields CASSPTAPNEQFF.

This chain connects TRBV11-2 to TRBJ2-1, with 9 bases identical to TRBD2. After removal of 6 bases from V and 9 bases from J, the junction contained 9 bases not matched to a gene. The germline CDR1 and CDR2 sequences are SGHAT and FQNNGV. This CDR3 is built from 14 residues. This CDR3 is CASRLIAGVLEQFF. The CDR3 bases are TGTGCCAGCAGACTCATAGCGGGAGTTCTTGAGCAGTTCTTC.

This clonotype was seen a single time. The rearrangement links TRBV27 to TRBJ1-2; 10 bases are shared with TRBD1. The CDR3 runs 15 residues. The V segment lost 3 bases and the J segment 3 bases; nucleotides outside the gene matches: 4. Germline V CDR1 and CDR2: MNHEY, SMNVEV (reference sequence). The DNA of the CDR3 is TGTGCCAGCAGTTTTGGGACAGGGGTGGACTATGGCTACACCTTC. As protein: CASSFGTGVDYGYTF.

The chain has TRBV28 and TRBJ2-7, with unresolved D. The CDR3 runs to 15 residues. Germline CDR1 reads MDHEN; CDR2 reads SYDVKM. The germline V and J ends were trimmed by 5 bases and 4 bases, with 18 bases remaining between them. The CDR3 loop reads CASSVDLITKYEQYF. The CDR3, as DNA: TGTGCCAGCAGTGTTGACCTAATTACTAAATACGAGCAGTACTTC. Full variable domain (remainder filled in from reference TRBV28 and TRBJ2-7): DVKVTQSSRYLVKRTGEKVFLECVQDMDHENMFWYRQDPGLGLRLIYFSYDVKMKEKGDIPEGYSVSREKKERFSLILESASTNQTSMYLCASSVDLITKYEQYFGPGTRLTVT.

This clonotype was observed many times. V and J are TRBV11-3 and TRBJ2-1; 10 bases match TRBD2. V trimming: 5 bases; J trimming: 7 bases; junction bases outside the gene matches: 14. This CDR3 contains 17 residues. Germline V gives CDR1 SGHNT, CDR2 YENEEA. The CDR3 bases are TGTGCCAGCAGCCCCCGTTCTCTAGCGGGGGTTGGGAATGAGCAGTTCTTC. Translation gives CASSPRSLAGVGNEQFF.

The gene calls are TRBV20-1 and TRBJ1-4, with D unclear. V lost 0 bases and J lost 0, with 5 bases in between. The germline V gene encodes CDR1 DFQATT and CDR2 SNEGSKA (reference sequence). This CDR3 is built from 14 residues. CDR3 residues: CSARESSTNEKLFF. The CDR3 DNA sequence: TGCAGTGCTAGAGAGTCCTCAACTAATGAAAAACTGTTTTTT.

Only a few counts were recorded for this clonotype. The chain links TRBV4-3 to TRBJ2-7, with TRBD2 as a possible D gene (6 bases). V lost 0 bases, J lost 2 bases, and 8 bases lay in between. There are 14 residues in the CDR3. Germline lookup yields CDR1 LGHNA and CDR2 YSLEER. CDR3 amino acids: CASSQELATYEQYF. CDR3 bases: TGCGCCAGCAGCCAAGAGCTAGCGACCTACGAGCAGTACTTC.

This clonotype was detected many times. The V call is TRBV28, the J call TRBJ1-3; D might be TRBD1 (5 bases). V shed 5 bases and J shed 4 bases, with 15 bases lying between them. The CDR3 is made up of 15 amino acids. Germline CDR1 and CDR2: MDHEN and SYDVKM. The CDR3 DNA reads TGTGCCAGCAGTCTCGCGGGGGACCAAGGAAACACCATATATTTT. Amino acid sequence: CASSLAGDQGNTIYF.

This chain joins TRBV5-6 and TRBJ1-5; 9 nucleotides line up with TRBD1. This CDR3 region has 14 residues. CDR1 and CDR2 from the germline V gene are SGHDT and YYEEEE. The ends lost 4 bases at V and 6 bases at J; junction bases unmatched: 5. CDR3 coding DNA: TGTGCCAGCAGCCCACAGGGGGCAATTCAGCCCCAGCATTTT. Residues: CASSPQGAIQPQHF.

The chain is built from TRBV3-1 and TRBJ2-2; TRBD2 matches at 9 bases. The CDR3 has 19 residues. CDR1 and CDR2 from the germline V gene are LGHDT and YNNKEL (reference sequence). V lost 6 bases and J lost 2; bases outside the gene matches: 16. CDR3: CASSSTPGLALANTGELFF. The CDR3 nucleotides read TGTGCCAGCAGTTCCACCCCGGGACTAGCCCTCGCCAACACCGGGGAGCTGTTTTTT.

This chain connects TRBV11-2 to TRBJ2-3; D unresolved. CDR1 SGHAT and CDR2 FQNNGV come from the germline V gene. The CDR3 spans 13 residues. Trimming took off 5 bases at V and 2 bases at J, with 8 bases between the two ends. The CDR3 reads CASSVAPTDTQYF. The CDR3 nucleotides are TGTGCCAGCAGCGTCGCACCCACAGATACGCAGTATTTT.

This clonotype came up a few times. The rearrangement joins TRBV7-3 to TRBJ2-7; no reliable D call. Germline CDR1 reads SGHTA; CDR2 reads FQGTGA. The CDR3 loop spans 17 amino acids. V lost 1 base to trimming and J lost 2 bases, with 18 bases between them. CDR3 loop: CASSLKGPGAYTYEQYF. Written as DNA, the CDR3 is TGTGCCAGCAGCTTAAAAGGTCCAGGAGCATACACCTACGAGCAGTACTTC.

This clonotype was counted many times. V and J are TRBV29-1 and TRBJ2-7; D not certain. Germline loops: CDR1 SQVTM, CDR2 ANQGSEA. Trimming cost V 3 bases and J 3 bases, with 9 bases left between them. The CDR3 covers 12 residues. CDR3 amino acids: CSVEWSDYEQYF. In nucleotides, the CDR3 is TGCAGCGTTGAGTGGTCCGACTACGAGCAGTACTTC.

This clonotype was counted between two and nine times. This chain uses TRBV5-4 with TRBJ2-5, with 8 nucleotides matching TRBD1. Looked up from germline, CDR1 is SGHNT and CDR2 is YYREEE (reference sequence). J was trimmed by 2 bases and V by 5 bases; bases with no gene match: 11. The CDR3 runs 16 residues. In DNA, the CDR3 is TGTGCCAGCAGAATAGAACCGACAGGGGTGCAAGAGACCCAGTACTTC. Its translation: CASRIEPTGVQETQYF.

This clonotype came up a few times. The chain combines TRBV5-1 with TRBJ2-1; 12 bases are shared with TRBD2. This CDR3 has 18 residues. After removal of 5 bases from V and 0 bases from J, the junction contained 9 bases not matched to a gene. Germline lookup yields CDR1 SGHRS and CDR2 YFSETQ. As DNA, the CDR3 is TGCGCCAGCAGGGGACTAGCGGGTCTAGTTAGCTCCTACAATGAGCAGTTCTTC. Protein product: CASRGLAGLVSSYNEQFF.

V and J are TRBV20-1 and TRBJ2-3; no reliable D call. The CDR3 length is 13 residues. Germline CDR1 reads DFQATT; CDR2 reads SNEGSKA (reference sequence). The V end lost 3 bases, the J end lost 2 bases, and 9 bases lay between the germline ends. The CDR3 coding sequence is TGCAGTGCTAGTCGGATATACACAGATACGCAGTATTTT. It encodes CSASRIYTDTQYF.

The CDR3 DNA sequence: TGTGCCAGCAGCTTAGCGTCTTTCGGCGAGCAGTACTTC. It translates to CASSLASFGEQYF. V is TRBV7-2 and J is TRBJ2-7; D gene unclear. Germline assignment: CDR1 SGHTA and CDR2 FQGNSA. The CDR3 runs to 13 residues. V shed 0 bases and J shed 6 bases, with 9 bases lying between them.